This T cell receptor (beta chain) was recorded in a study of shared clonotypes between healthy human individuals. The study's findings and limits: Rarefaction analysis demonstrated incomplete sorted-subset sequencing notwithstanding large depth. Naive CD4 clonotype sharing across four donors was approximately 5%. Lower generation probabilities were found for non-shared clonotypes than for those shared by all four donors.

Method: immunoSEQ multiplex PCR; TCRdb's copy keeps in-frame clones and lacks some. The table includes 1.5 million to 2.5 million clones, about 95% detected once. For this clone: The antigen remains undetermined.

Naive-designated CD8 cells lacked CD45RO, were positively enriched for CCR7, and omitted terminally differentiated effector memory CD45RA+ cells. Everyone who donated was a Caucasian adult who lived in Nashville, Tennessee. The CDR3 has 14 residues. CDR1 and CDR2 from the germline V gene are MGHRA and YSYEKL. V dropped 3 bases and J dropped 5; count of bases not matched to a gene: 7. The sequence came from a man younger than 35 in good health. The sequenced sample consisted of naive CD8+ T cells sorted from blood. The chain employs TRBV4-1 and TRBJ2-7; 7 bases align to TRBD2. In DNA, the CDR3 is TGCGCCAGCAGCCACCGCGGGGGTGTAAACGAGCAGTACTTC. Translation: CASSHRGGVNEQYF.